Presented here are 19 T cell receptor beta chains from one specimen sequenced in a study of response to subunit inactivated influenza vaccine. TCRdb ran MiXCR on the RT-PCR reads and lists one entry per CDR3 protein. The repertoire holds about 520,000 distinct CDR3 sequences, 25% seen once, with about 1.9% in the top ten. Source: CD4+ T cells sorted from PBMCs, taken 4 to 6 days after vaccination. The receptors here all came from a man aged 45-60 years who received an inactivated influenza vaccine.

This clonotype was picked up a small number of times. The chain has TRBV29-1 and TRBJ2-5, with D perhaps given as TRBD1 or TRBD2 (7 bases each). The germline V gene encodes CDR1 SQVTM and CDR2 ANQGSEA. The V end lost 5 bases, the J end lost 1 base, and 17 bases lay between the germline ends. The CDR3 length is 15 residues. The DNA of the CDR3 is TGCAGCGTTTCAGGGGAGGGGGCGATCCAAGAGACCCAGTACTTC. Amino acids: CSVSGEGAIQETQYF.

This chain joins TRBV6-1 and TRBJ2-2; tentative D call: TRBD1 (6 bases). The V gene's germline CDR1 is MNHNS and CDR2 SASEGT. This CDR3 comprises 15 residues. Trimming took off 6 bases at V and 1 base at J, with 12 bases between the two ends. The CDR3 region has the DNA TGTGCCAGCAGGCCCGGGACAATGAACACCGGGGAGCTGTTTTTT. Its translation is CASRPGTMNTGELFF.

This chain uses TRBV7-2 with TRBJ2-3; D is possibly TRBD2 (5 bases). This CDR3 region has 15 residues. Per the germline V gene, CDR1 is SGHTA and CDR2 is FQGNSA. The V end lost 9 bases, the J end lost 0 bases, and 16 bases lay between the germline ends. Here the CDR3 reads CASSRGSLSTDTQYF. In DNA, the CDR3 is TGTGCCAGTTCGCGCGGGTCCTTAAGCACAGATACGCAGTATTTT. The full variable domain, its missing parts supplied by reference TRBV7-2 and TRBJ2-3, is GAGVSQSPSNKVTEKGKDVELRCDPISGHTALYWYRQSLGQGLEFLIYFQGNSAPDKSGLPSDRFSAERTGGSVSTLTIQRTQQEDSAVYLCASSRGSLSTDTQYFGPGTRLTVL.

This chain connects TRBV15 to TRBJ2-7, with 10 bases identical to TRBD1. J gave up 3 bases and V 5 bases, and 4 bases lay outside the gene matches. Germline lookup yields CDR1 LNHNV and CDR2 YYDKDF (reference sequence). The CDR3 loop spans 14 amino acids. The DNA for the CDR3 is TGTGCCACCAGCCCGGGACAGGGGCTCTACGAGCAGTACTTC. It specifies CATSPGQGLYEQYF.

This clonotype turned up a few times. The J gene is TRBJ1-5, the V gene TRBV7-6; D might be TRBD1 (6 bases). Trimming shortened V by 6 bases and J by 6 bases, and 18 bases separated the two germline ends. CDR3 length: 15 residues. Germline CDR1 is SGHVS and CDR2 is FNYEAQ. CDR3 sequence (DNA): TGTGCCAGCAGAATGGGCTACAGGGAAGGTCAGCCCCAGCATTTT. Its protein product is CASRMGYREGQPQHF. The whole variable domain, remainder taken from reference TRBV7-6 and TRBJ1-5, is GAGVSQSPRYKVTKRGQDVALRCDPISGHVSLYWYRQALGQGPEFLTYFNYEAQQDKSGLPNDRFSAERPEGSISTLTIQRTEQRDSAMYRCASRMGYREGQPQHFGDGTRLSIL.

This clonotype has just a few counts. The chain joins TRBV24-1 to TRBJ2-1; D is unclear. Germline V gene data show CDR1 as KGHDR and CDR2 as SFDVKD. The CDR3 has 11 amino acids. V shed 1 base and J shed 6 bases, with 0 bases lying between them. The CDR3 region has the DNA TGTGCCACCAGTGATTTCAATGAGCAGTTCTTC. As protein: CATSDFNEQFF.

This clonotype has at least ten counts. The chain uses TRBV5-6 and TRBJ1-6; D is unclear. Germline CDR1 SGHDT, CDR2 YYEEEE. CDR3 size: 14 residues. Deletions cut 2 bases from V and 7 bases from J, with 10 bases between. DNA for the CDR3: TGTGCCAGCAGCTTTAACGGGAGGAATTCACCCCTCCACTTT. Translated: CASSFNGRNSPLHF.

The chain combines TRBV11-2 with TRBJ1-5; no clear D. CDR1 is SGHAT and CDR2 is FQNNGV in the germline V gene. CDR3 size: 13 residues. The V end was cut by 4 bases, the J end by 3 bases, with 7 bases between. CDR3 sequence: CASSSLLNQPQHF. The CDR3 nucleotides are TGTGCCAGCAGCTCTCTGCTCAATCAGCCCCAGCATTTT.

V is TRBV10-2 and J is TRBJ2-1; possible D gene TRBD1, 6 bases. The CDR3 is 12 amino acids. Trimming removed 6 bases at V and 5 bases at J, with 8 bases between. Germline V CDR1 and CDR2: WSHSY, SAAADI. CDR3 sequence (DNA): TGCGCCAGCAGAGGGGGTAACAATGAGCAGTTCTTC. It yields the protein CASRGGNNEQFF.

The rearrangement joins TRBV6-2 or TRBV6-3 to TRBJ2-1; D is ambiguous. With 3 bases removed from V and 5 bases from J, the gap between germline ends came to 11 bases. Germline V gene data show CDR1 as MNHEY and CDR2 as SVGEGT. This CDR3 comprises 14 residues. The CDR3 sequence: CASSYEPGNNEQFF. CDR3 bases: TGTGCCAGCAGTTATGAGCCAGGAAACAATGAGCAGTTCTTC.

This clonotype has only a few counts. The rearrangement links TRBV5-1 to TRBJ2-2; D is possibly TRBD2 (6 bases). Trimming shortened V by 3 bases and J by 6 bases, and 12 bases separated the two germline ends. CDR3 length: 14 amino acids. Germline CDR1 and CDR2: SGHRS and YFSETQ. The CDR3 is CASSWRADPGELFF. CDR3 sequence (DNA): TGCGCCAGCAGCTGGAGGGCGGATCCCGGGGAGCTGTTTTTT.

The rearrangement joins TRBV5-1 to TRBJ2-2; the match to TRBD1 covers 9 bases. CDR1 is SGHRS, CDR2 YFSETQ, per germline. This CDR3 region has 19 residues. The V gene end was trimmed by 4 bases and the J gene end by 5 bases; junction bases not matched to a gene: 18. The DNA for the CDR3 is TGCGCCAGCAGCCCGGGCGGACAGGGGATCGTAAGGGTAACCGGGGAGCTGTTTTTT. Its translation: CASSPGGQGIVRVTGELFF.

A note on this clonotype: At one end, the junction sequence differs from germline, possibly due to a read error. V usage is TRBV3-1 and J usage is TRBJ1-2, with TRBD1 as a possible D gene (6 bases). Per germline, CDR1 LGHDT and CDR2 YNNKEL (reference sequence). This CDR3 has 15 residues. CDR3 amino acids: CATSQDPQGFGGYTF. The CDR3 DNA reads as TGTGCCACCAGCCAAGACCCCCAGGGGTTCGGTGGCTACACCTTC. Filled out from reference TRBV3-1 and TRBJ1-2, the complete variable domain reads DTAVSQTPKYLVTQMGNDKSIKCEQNLGHDTMYWYKQDSKKFLKIMFSYNNKELIINETVPNRFSPKSPDKAHLNLHINSLELGDSAVYFCATSQDPQGFGGYTFGSGTRLTVV.

The J gene is TRBJ2-1, the V gene TRBV5-1; TRBD1 matches 7 bases. The trim removed 5 bases at V and 6 bases at J, leaving 11 bases unmatched. This CDR3 has 15 residues. The V gene's germline CDR1 is SGHRS and CDR2 YFSETQ. CDR3 nucleotides: TGCGCCAGCAGTCACACCGGGACAGCCCCCAATGAGCAGTTCTTC. Its translation is CASSHTGTAPNEQFF.

This sequence joins TRBV7-2 and TRBJ1-1; 9 nucleotides match TRBD1. The CDR3 spans 15 residues. V was pared by 5 bases and J by 2 bases, with 6 bases of the junction left unmatched. The germline V gene encodes CDR1 SGHTA and CDR2 FQGNSA. CDR3 nucleotides: TGTGCCAGCAGCATCCAGACAGGGGGAAACACTGAAGCTTTCTTT. Its translation: CASSIQTGGNTEAFF.

This chain links TRBV29-1 with TRBJ2-4; D may be TRBD2 (5 bases). Germline-derived CDR1 and CDR2 are SQVTM and ANQGSEA. The CDR3 contains 13 residues. The CDR3 nucleotides are TGCACCACGGCGGGCAGAATCAAAAACATTCAGTACTTC. Amino acid sequence: CTTAGRIKNIQYF.

This clonotype was detected many times. The chain links TRBV29-1 to TRBJ2-5; perhaps TRBD2 as D (6 bases). V was trimmed by 0 bases and J by 11 bases, leaving 19 bases between them. The CDR3 has 14 residues. Per germline, CDR1 SQVTM and CDR2 ANQGSEA. CDR3 nucleotides: TGCAGCGTTGAAGATAGCTCCGGGGGAATGGCACAGTACTTC. Translated, it gives CSVEDSSGGMAQYF.

The chain links TRBV9 to TRBJ2-3; 10 bases align to TRBD2. Germline CDR1 reads SGDLS; CDR2 reads YYNGEE. J was trimmed by 5 bases and V by 0 bases; bases with no gene match: 6. The CDR3 loop spans 16 amino acids. CDR3 sequence (DNA): TGTGCCAGCAGCGTAGGGGCTAGCGGGGGCCAAGATACGCAGTATTTT. It specifies CASSVGASGGQDTQYF.

The V gene is TRBV6-1, the J gene TRBJ2-2, with a weak D call TRBD2 (6 bases). The V end lost 6 bases, the J end lost 5 bases, and 16 bases lay between the germline ends. This CDR3 has 15 residues. In germline, CDR1 is MNHNS, CDR2 SASEGT. The CDR3 DNA reads as TGTGCCAGCAGCCCCGAGGGAGGCCGGACCGGGGAGCTGTTTTTT. As protein: CASSPEGGRTGELFF.